The 23 T cell receptor beta chains given below trace back to one sample, sequenced in a study of CD8 T cells in Susac syndrome. Random hexamers were used to reverse transcribe about 0.45 to 1 ug of RNA. TCRdb reprocessed the immunoSEQ multiplex PCR reads via MiXCR and lists one record per CDR3 protein. The sample includes hundreds of thousands of distinct CDR3 sequences, around 85% seen only once; the top ten take approximately 0.12%. The sequencing sample was made of CD8+ T cells from PBMCs. These receptors were taken from a human donor with multiple sclerosis.

The rearrangement joins TRBV19 to TRBJ2-1; a possible D gene is TRBD2 (6 bases). Germline V lookup: CDR1 LNHDA, CDR2 SQIVND (reference sequence). The ends were cut back, 6 bases at V and 8 bases at J, with 14 bases in the middle. The CDR3 loop spans 13 amino acids. This CDR3 reads CASSPYSGYEQFF. The CDR3 DNA sequence: TGTGCCAGTAGCCCATATAGCGGCTATGAGCAGTTCTTC.

The J gene is TRBJ2-1, the V gene TRBV27, with D perhaps matching TRBD2 (6 bases). This CDR3 contains 15 residues. The germline V and J ends were trimmed by 7 bases and 5 bases, with 18 bases remaining between them. Germline CDR1 is MNHEY and CDR2 is SMNVEV (reference sequence). The CDR3 protein is CASTGAGMLDNEQFF. DNA of the CDR3: TGTGCCAGCACGGGAGCAGGGATGTTGGACAATGAGCAGTTCTTC.

The chain uses TRBV10-3 and TRBJ1-4; 11 bases map to TRBD1. With V trimmed by 4 bases and J by 8 bases, 6 bases remained unmatched. Germline V gene data show CDR1 as ENHRY and CDR2 as SYGVKD. The CDR3 runs to 15 residues. CDR3 residues: CAISVGQGAGEKLFF. The CDR3 nucleotides read TGTGCCATCAGTGTTGGACAGGGGGCAGGGGAAAAACTGTTTTTT.

This sequence joins TRBV28 and TRBJ2-2; a weak D match, TRBD1 (5 bases). V gave up 5 bases and J gave up 4 bases, with 20 bases separating them. The CDR3 is 17 residues long. Germline assignment: CDR1 MDHEN and CDR2 SYDVKM. The CDR3 DNA sequence: TGTGCCAGCAGTCGACCCTACCAGGGTTCCCTCACCGGGGAGCTGTTTTTT. It is translated as CASSRPYQGSLTGELFF.

This rearrangement joins TRBV7-9 to TRBJ1-2, with D possibly matching TRBD1 (6 bases). From germline, CDR1 is SEHNR and CDR2 FQNEAQ (reference sequence). This CDR3 contains 13 residues. V lost 6 bases and J lost 7, with 15 bases in between. As DNA, the CDR3 is TGTGCCAGCAGGGATCAAGGGGGGATTGGCTACACCTTC. Amino acids: CASRDQGGIGYTF.

The chain links TRBV6-5 to TRBJ1-1; D is possibly TRBD1 (5 bases). This CDR3 comprises 14 residues. Germline values: CDR1 MNHEY, CDR2 SVGAGI. Trimming cost V 4 bases and J 1 base, with 10 bases left between them. The CDR3 DNA reads TGTGCCAGCAGTTTGGGACGGTGGAACACTGAAGCTTTCTTT. Translating gives CASSLGRWNTEAFF.

Only a few counts were recorded for this clonotype. The chain links TRBV30 to TRBJ1-1; 11 nucleotides match TRBD1. The V gene end was trimmed by 0 bases and the J gene end by 6 bases; junction bases not matched to a gene: 12. The CDR3 runs to 17 residues. Per the germline V gene, CDR1 is GTSNPN and CDR2 is SVGIG (reference sequence). The chain's CDR3 is CAWSVGVLGDRGAEAFF. The CDR3 bases are TGTGCCTGGAGTGTCGGTGTATTAGGGGACAGGGGGGCTGAAGCTTTCTTT.

The rearrangement uses TRBV4-2 and TRBJ2-1; D is ambiguous. The V end lost 0 bases, the J end lost 0 bases, and 9 bases lay between the germline ends. The germline gives CDR1 LGHNA, CDR2 YNFKEQ. This CDR3 has 16 residues. CDR3 protein: CASSQDTSRSYNEQFF. The CDR3 nucleotides read TGTGCCAGCAGCCAAGATACCAGCCGCTCCTACAATGAGCAGTTCTTC.

The count of this clonotype is one. The V and J genes are TRBV18 and TRBJ2-7; TRBD1 or TRBD2 may be the D gene (5 bases each). The CDR3 totals 15 residues. Germline-derived CDR1 and CDR2 are KGHSH and LQKENI. Trimming pared 0 bases from V and 2 bases from J, leaving 11 bases between. The CDR3 DNA is TGTGCCAGCTCACCACCAGAGGGGTCCGCCTACGAGCAGTACTTC. It specifies CASSPPEGSAYEQYF.

V gene TRBV5-1 combines with J gene TRBJ2-1; D might be TRBD2 (5 bases). The CDR3 sequence is 16 residues long. The germline V gene encodes CDR1 SGHRS and CDR2 YFSETQ. V gave up 1 base and J gave up 7 bases, with 18 bases separating them. Here the CDR3 reads CASSLFMVYSGNEQFF. In DNA, the CDR3 is TGCGCCAGCAGCTTGTTCATGGTCTACTCGGGAAATGAGCAGTTCTTC. Looking up the rest from reference TRBV5-1 and TRBJ2-1 gives the full variable domain: KAGVTQTPRYLIKTRGQQVTLSCSPISGHRSVSWYQQTPGQGLQFLFEYFSETQRNKGNFPGRFSGRQFSNSRSEMNVSTLELGDSALYLCASSLFMVYSGNEQFFGPGTRLTVL.

CDR3 bases: TGTGCCAGCAGTGGTTTGGGACAGGGTATTTCTGACACTGAAGCTTTCTTT. Amino acids: CASSGLGQGISDTEAFF. The genes are TRBV6-1 and TRBJ1-1; 9 bases line up with TRBD1. With 4 bases clipped from V and 3 bases from J, the junction kept 12 bases outside the gene matches. The CDR3 has 17 residues. Germline assignment: CDR1 MNHNS and CDR2 SASEGT.

This chain uses TRBV5-1 with TRBJ1-1; D unresolved. CDR1 SGHRS and CDR2 YFSETQ come from the germline V gene. Deletions cut 1 base from V and 1 base from J, with 11 bases between. The CDR3 is 15 amino acids. The chain's CDR3 is CASSLNGIGNTEAFF. The CDR3 nucleotides read TGCGCCAGCAGCTTGAACGGAATCGGGAACACTGAAGCTTTCTTT.

This chain joins TRBV27 and TRBJ1-5; the D is unclear. The V gene's germline CDR1 is MNHEY and CDR2 SMNVEV (reference sequence). CDR3 length equals 15 residues. V shed 6 bases and J shed 7 bases, with 19 bases lying between them. This chain's CDR3 is CASSSTWSFGQPQHF. CDR3 in DNA: TGTGCCAGCAGCTCGACTTGGAGCTTCGGGCAGCCCCAGCATTTT.

V gene TRBV6-1 combines with J gene TRBJ1-1; 7 nucleotides match TRBD1. The CDR3 runs 18 residues. Germline values: CDR1 MNHNS, CDR2 SASEGT. Unmatched junction bases numbered 27, after V lost 6 bases and J lost 11 bases. The CDR3, as DNA: TGTGCCAGCAGGAGGACAGGAGCGATCCCGGCACGGGGCGAATTGGCTTTCTTT. It specifies CASRRTGAIPARGELAFF.

The chain links TRBV27 to TRBJ2-7, with D unclear. V gave up 0 bases and J gave up 2 bases, with 8 bases separating them. The germline V gene has CDR1 MNHEY and CDR2 SMNVEV (reference sequence). The CDR3 covers 14 residues. The CDR3 loop is CASSLSIPAYEQYF. CDR3 nucleotides: TGTGCCAGCAGTTTATCGATTCCGGCCTACGAGCAGTACTTC.

The chain employs TRBV20-1 and TRBJ2-7; perhaps TRBD2 as D (7 bases). This CDR3 comprises 16 residues. V was shortened by 3 bases and J by 2 bases, with 20 bases between the two germline ends. Per the germline V gene, CDR1 is DFQATT and CDR2 is SNEGSKA (reference sequence). CDR3 nucleotides: TGCAGTGCTAGGCAGGTGGGGGGCGGGAGTGCCTACGAGCAGTACTTC. Its translation: CSARQVGGGSAYEQYF.

The chain couples TRBV20-1 to TRBJ2-7; the match to TRBD1 covers 11 bases. The germline CDR1 and CDR2 sequences are DFQATT and SNEGSKA (reference sequence). The length of the CDR3 is 15 residues. V shed 3 bases and J 0 bases; nucleotides not matched to a gene: 4. CDR3 protein: CSARGQGVSSYEQYF. The CDR3 DNA sequence: TGCAGTGCTAGGGGACAGGGGGTGAGCTCCTACGAGCAGTACTTC.

The table lists this clonotype with a count of one. The chain links TRBV7-9 to TRBJ2-7, with D hard to call. CDR3 size: 13 residues. Trimming pared 2 bases from V and 9 bases from J, leaving 14 bases between. Germline assignment: CDR1 SEHNR and CDR2 FQNEAQ (reference sequence). This CDR3 is CASSLPTEPGQYF. The CDR3 DNA sequence: TGTGCCAGCAGCTTACCCACAGAGCCCGGGCAGTACTTC.

The chain carries TRBV28 and TRBJ2-5, with D unclear. CDR1 MDHEN and CDR2 SYDVKM come from the germline V gene. There are 12 residues in the CDR3. Trimming took off 2 bases at V and 9 bases at J, with 10 bases between the two ends. CDR3 amino acids: CASSLRLFSQYF. The CDR3, as DNA: TGTGCCAGCAGTTTAAGGCTCTTTTCCCAGTACTTC.

The V and J genes are TRBV4-1 and TRBJ1-5, with 7 bases identical to TRBD1. The CDR3 is 14 amino acids. The germline V gene has CDR1 MGHRA and CDR2 YSYEKL. V lost 1 base to trimming and J lost 6 bases; unmatched junction nucleotides: 3. The CDR3 DNA reads as TGCGCCAGCAGCCAAGGGAGGGGGCCTCAGCCCCAGCATTTT. Translated, it gives CASSQGRGPQPQHF.

This chain uses TRBV27 with TRBJ2-7, with D unresolved. The CDR3 length is 14 residues. Germline CDR1 is MNHEY and CDR2 is SMNVEV (reference sequence). Trimming shortened V by 7 bases and J by 2 bases, and 15 bases separated the two germline ends. CDR3 in amino acids: CASTQTLGTYEQYF. In nucleotides, the CDR3 is TGTGCCAGCACCCAGACACTCGGAACCTACGAGCAGTACTTC.

This chain joins TRBV5-8 and TRBJ2-2, with 7 bases that match TRBD2. Germline CDR1 is SGHTS and CDR2 is YDEGEE. The CDR3 covers 16 residues. Trimming took 0 bases from V and 1 from J; bases not matched to a gene: 3. Written as DNA, the CDR3 is TGTGCCAGCAGCTTGGGGGAGCGGGAGAACACCGGGGAGCTGTTTTTT. It encodes CASSLGERENTGELFF.

The CDR3 spells CASSSHPEHLKNEQFF. For the CDR3, the DNA is TGTGCCAGCAGTTCCCACCCCGAGCACCTAAAGAATGAGCAGTTCTTC. The rearrangement uses TRBV12-3 or TRBV12-4 and TRBJ2-1; D unresolved. With 4 bases removed from V and 7 bases from J, the gap between germline ends came to 20 bases. CDR3 length: 16 amino acids.